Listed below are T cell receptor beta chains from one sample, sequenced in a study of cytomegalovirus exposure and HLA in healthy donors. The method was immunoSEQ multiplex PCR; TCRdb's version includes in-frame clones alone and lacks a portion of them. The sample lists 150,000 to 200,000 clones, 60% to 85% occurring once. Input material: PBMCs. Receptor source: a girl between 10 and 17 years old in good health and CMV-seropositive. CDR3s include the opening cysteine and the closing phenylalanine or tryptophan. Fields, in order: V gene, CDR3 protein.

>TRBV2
CASSEAGTGITEAFF
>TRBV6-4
CASSDSGTSGGGNEQFF
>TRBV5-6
CASSLATEAFF
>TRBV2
CASSTGSYNSPLHF
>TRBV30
CAGQPGLAAPNTGELFF
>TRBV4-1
CASSQNFARGNYNEQFF
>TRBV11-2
CASSLGTGGEETQYF
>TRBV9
CASSVGLAGSTGELFF
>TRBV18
CASSPRDGTGVSEQYF
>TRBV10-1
CASTGTGGTEQYF
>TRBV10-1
CASSRDMSDNTQYF
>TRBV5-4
CASSLVDRGETQYF
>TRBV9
CASSPTGQSNQPQHF
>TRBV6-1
CASREQGAGPDTQYF
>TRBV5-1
CASSLSGDGNTIYF
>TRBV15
CATRGDNGYTEAFF
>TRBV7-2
CASSLVHKNTGELFF
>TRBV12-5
CASGSPGGGYSNQPQHF
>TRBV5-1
CASSGRVGTEAFF
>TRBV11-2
CASSPYSDGYTF
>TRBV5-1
CASSQGQNPYNSPLHF
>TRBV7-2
CASSLGGGTEAFF
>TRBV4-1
CASSQEAGPRGYTF
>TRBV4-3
CASSQDSGQGFDEQYF
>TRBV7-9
CASSDKWRNSPLHF
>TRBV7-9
CASSHLHGSSGYTF